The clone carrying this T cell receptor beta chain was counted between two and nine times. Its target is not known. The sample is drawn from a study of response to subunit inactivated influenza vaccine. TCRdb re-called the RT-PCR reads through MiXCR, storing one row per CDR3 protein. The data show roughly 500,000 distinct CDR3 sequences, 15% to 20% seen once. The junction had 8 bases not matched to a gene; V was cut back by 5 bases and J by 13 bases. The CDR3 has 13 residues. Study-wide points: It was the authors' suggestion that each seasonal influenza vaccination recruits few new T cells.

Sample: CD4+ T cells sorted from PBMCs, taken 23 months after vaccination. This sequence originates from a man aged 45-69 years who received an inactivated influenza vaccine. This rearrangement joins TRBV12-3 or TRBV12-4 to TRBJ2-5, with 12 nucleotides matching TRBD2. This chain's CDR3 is CASSQGTSGFLYF. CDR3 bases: TGTGCCAGCAGTCAGGGGACTAGCGGGTTTCTGTACTTC.